A selection of T cell receptor beta chains follows, all from one sample in a study of T cell changes during pregnancy in multiple sclerosis. Assay: immunoSEQ multiplex PCR; the TCRdb copy retains only in-frame clones and omits some. The sample shows about 68,000 clones, 90% to 95% of them seen only once. Here the sequenced sample was peripheral blood, taken in the second trimester of pregnancy. The receptors derive from a female donor in good health, enrolled as a control in a pregnancy study. CDR3s include the opening cysteine and the closing phenylalanine or tryptophan.

V: TRBV11-2
length: 15
CDR3: CASSLLGLSTDTQYF

V: TRBV5-4
length: 16
CDR3: CASSLPGTRSYNEQFF

V: TRBV19
length: 15
CDR3: CASSINRAGANVLTF

V: TRBV23-1
length: 15
CDR3: CASSHPGQGQGGQFF

V: TRBV5-1
length: 16
CDR3: CASSLGGYHSYNEQFF

V: TRBV7-2
length: 15
CDR3: CASSLYGGEVDTQYF

V: TRBV7-9
length: 16
CDR3: CASSLGQGERNEKLFF

V: TRBV6-5
length: 12
CDR3: CATLGRNTEAFF

V: TRBV6-4
length: 15
CDR3: CASSDSTGGADTQYF

V: TRBV5-1
length: 14
CDR3: CASSFGQGNTEAFF

V: TRBV7-9
length: 14
CDR3: CASSPGTGDYEQYF

V: TRBV29-1
length: 13
CDR3: CSVEGTDTDTQYF

V: TRBV5-1
length: 15
CDR3: CASRTSGRRGDTQYF

V: TRBV6-5
length: 15
CDR3: CASSSSGQGWDEQFF

V: TRBV6-1
length: 15
CDR3: CASSESARGIWGYTF

V: TRBV7-2
length: 16
CDR3: CASSLDRAGWGDTQYF

V: TRBV27
length: 13
CDR3: CASSSGGPYEQYF

V: TRBV19
length: 14
CDR3: CAGRGLSPGSFYTF

V: TRBV7-3
length: 13
CDR3: CASSRERYNEQFF

V: TRBV27
length: 15
CDR3: CASSLKRTGSETQYF